This T cell receptor beta chain comes out of a study of T cell repertoires in cytomegalovirus infection. The study, taken as a whole, reports: Frequencies of public TCR beta families were cumulated, and this identified carriers of CMV plus the relevant HLA.

The CDR3 length is 19 residues. The germline V gene has CDR1 LGHNT and CDR2 FRNRAP. V was clipped by 0 bases and J by 0 bases; unmatched bases: 12. With regard to this clonotype: The antigen is unknown.

TCRdb processed the reads anew with MiXCR; each CDR3 protein has one entry. The sample carries fewer than 200,000 distinct CDR3 sequences, about an eighth recorded once. The clonotype was recovered from a human donor in good health (CMV status not recorded). Some clones in this sample may be carry-over from other donors' samples. This sequence joins TRBV12-5 and TRBJ1-1; TRBD1 matches at 8 bases. Material: PBMCs. The CDR3 coding sequence is TGTGCTAGTGGTTTGGTACAGTGGGGCAGGGGGCAGATGAACACTGAAGCTTTCTTT. This codes for CASGLVQWGRGQMNTEAFF.